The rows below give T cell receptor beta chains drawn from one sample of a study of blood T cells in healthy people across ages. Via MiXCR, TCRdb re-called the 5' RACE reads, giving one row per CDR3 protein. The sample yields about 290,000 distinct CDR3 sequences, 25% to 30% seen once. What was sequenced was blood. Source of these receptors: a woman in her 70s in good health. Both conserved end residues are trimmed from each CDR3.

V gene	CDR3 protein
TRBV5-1	ASSFSGQTGNTIY
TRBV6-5	ASSYQPTGTPAGTQY
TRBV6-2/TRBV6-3	ASSLTSGRYNEQF
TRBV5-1	ASSRNNQETQY
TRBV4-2	ASSQDDYKDTQY
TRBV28	ASSYFIAGETQY
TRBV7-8	ASSSRGKYEQY
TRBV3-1	ASSRTSARDNEQY
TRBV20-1	SAPRTGGSNQPQH
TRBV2	ASSADRSTGNTIY
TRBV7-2	ASMLSGANVLT
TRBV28	ASSLTGRRETQY